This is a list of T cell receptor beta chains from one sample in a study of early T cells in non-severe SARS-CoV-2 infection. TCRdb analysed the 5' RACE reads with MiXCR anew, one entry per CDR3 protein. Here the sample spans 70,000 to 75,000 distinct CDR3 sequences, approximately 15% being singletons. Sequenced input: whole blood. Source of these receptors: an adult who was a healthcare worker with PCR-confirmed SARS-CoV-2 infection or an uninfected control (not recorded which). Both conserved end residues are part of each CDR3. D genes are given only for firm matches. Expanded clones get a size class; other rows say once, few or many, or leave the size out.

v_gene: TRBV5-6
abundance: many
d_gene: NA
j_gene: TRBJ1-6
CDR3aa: CASSLAGAVRKNSPLHF
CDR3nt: TGTGCCAGCAGCTTGGCCGGCGCCGTCAGGAAAAATTCACCCCTCCACTTT

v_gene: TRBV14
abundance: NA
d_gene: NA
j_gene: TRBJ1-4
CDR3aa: CASSQDSSTGRNEKLFF
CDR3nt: TGTGCCAGCAGCCAAGATTCAAGTACAGGGAGGAATGAAAAACTGTTTTTT

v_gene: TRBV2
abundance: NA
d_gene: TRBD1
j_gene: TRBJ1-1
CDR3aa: CASSRDRANTEAFF
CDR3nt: TGTGCCAGCAGCAGGGACAGGGCGAACACTGAAGCTTTCTTT

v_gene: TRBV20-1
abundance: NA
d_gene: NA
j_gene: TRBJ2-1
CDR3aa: CSARTRTEKRNEQFF
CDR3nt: TGCAGTGCTAGAACCCGGACGGAAAAAAGGAATGAGCAGTTCTTC

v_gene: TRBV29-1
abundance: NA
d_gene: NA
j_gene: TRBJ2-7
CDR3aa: CSVEMPGYHEQYF
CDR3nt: TGCAGCGTTGAAATGCCAGGGTACCACGAGCAGTACTTC

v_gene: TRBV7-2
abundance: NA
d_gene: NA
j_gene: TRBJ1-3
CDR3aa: CASRPASSGNTIYF
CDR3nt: TGTGCCAGCAGACCAGCGAGCTCTGGAAACACCATATATTTT

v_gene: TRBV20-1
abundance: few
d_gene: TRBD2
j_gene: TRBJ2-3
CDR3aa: CSGTSGGGTDTQYF
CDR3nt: TGCAGTGGTACTAGCGGGGGGGGAACAGATACGCAGTATTTT

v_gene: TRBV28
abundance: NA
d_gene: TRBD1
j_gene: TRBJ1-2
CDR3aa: CASRPRTGEGYYGYTF
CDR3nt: TGTGCCAGCCGACCCCGGACAGGGGAGGGCTACTATGGCTACACCTTC

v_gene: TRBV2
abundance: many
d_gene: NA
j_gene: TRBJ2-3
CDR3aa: CASRILLTERTQYF
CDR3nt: TGTGCCAGCAGGATCCTACTTACGGAGCGTACGCAGTATTTT

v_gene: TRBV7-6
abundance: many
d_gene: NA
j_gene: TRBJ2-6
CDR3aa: CASSLASGANVLTF
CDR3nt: TGTGCCAGCAGCTTAGCCTCTGGGGCCAACGTCCTGACTTTC

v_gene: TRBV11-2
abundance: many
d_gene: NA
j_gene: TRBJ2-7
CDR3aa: CASSLNLYEQYF
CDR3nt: TGTGCCAGCAGCTTAAACCTCTACGAGCAGTACTTC

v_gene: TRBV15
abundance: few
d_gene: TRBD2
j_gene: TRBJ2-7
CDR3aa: CATSRETSGGYAQDF
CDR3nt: TGTGCCACCAGCAGAGAGACTAGCGGGGGGTACGCTCAGGACTTC

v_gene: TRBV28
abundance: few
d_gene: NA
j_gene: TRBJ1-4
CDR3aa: CASSGGPEKLFF
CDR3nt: TGTGCCAGCAGTGGAGGGCCTGAAAAACTGTTTTTT

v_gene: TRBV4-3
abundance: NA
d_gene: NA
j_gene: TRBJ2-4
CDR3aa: CDSSQDAEKNIQYF
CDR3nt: TGCGACAGCAGCCAAGACGCAGAGAAAAACATTCAGTACTTC

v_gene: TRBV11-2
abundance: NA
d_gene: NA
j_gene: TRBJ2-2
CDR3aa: CASSPHWSTGELFF
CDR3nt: TGTGCCAGCAGTCCTCACTGGAGCACCGGGGAGCTGTTTTTT

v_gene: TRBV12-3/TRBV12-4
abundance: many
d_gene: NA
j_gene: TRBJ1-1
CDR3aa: CASSLLQAEAFF
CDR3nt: TGTGCCAGCAGTTTACTCCAGGCTGAAGCTTTCTTT

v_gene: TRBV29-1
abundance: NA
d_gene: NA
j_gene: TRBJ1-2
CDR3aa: CSALSRVLGYTF
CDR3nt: TGCAGCGCCCTTTCCCGGGTCCTCGGCTACACCTTC

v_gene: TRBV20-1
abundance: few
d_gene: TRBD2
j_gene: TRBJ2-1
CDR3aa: CSASGTSGNNEQFF
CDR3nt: TGCAGTGCTAGTGGGACTAGCGGAAACAATGAGCAGTTCTTC

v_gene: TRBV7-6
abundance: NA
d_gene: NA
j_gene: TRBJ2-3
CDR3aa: CGSSSPRTDTQYF
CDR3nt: TGTGGCAGCAGCTCCCCAAGGACAGATACGCAGTATTTT

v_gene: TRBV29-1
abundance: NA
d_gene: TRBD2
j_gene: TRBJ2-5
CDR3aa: CSVALAGGPVRETQYF
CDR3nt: TGCAGCGTTGCGTTAGCGGGGGGGCCGGTAAGAGAGACCCAGTACTTC

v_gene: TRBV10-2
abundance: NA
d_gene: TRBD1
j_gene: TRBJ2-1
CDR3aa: CASSSPNRRLQGASYNEQFF
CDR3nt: TGCGCCAGCAGCAGCCCGAATCGGAGGCTCCAGGGGGCGTCCTACAATGAGCAGTTCTTC

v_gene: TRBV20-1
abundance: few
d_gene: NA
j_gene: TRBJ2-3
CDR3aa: CSARLGPASTDTQYF
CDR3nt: TGCAGTGCTAGGCTCGGTCCAGCGAGCACAGATACGCAGTATTTT

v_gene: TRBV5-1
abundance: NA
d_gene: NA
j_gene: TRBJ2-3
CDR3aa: CASSLARNTDTQYF
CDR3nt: TGCGCCAGCAGCTTGGCCCGCAACACAGATACGCAGTATTTT